This note documents a single T cell receptor beta chain sequence. These data come from a study of shared clonotypes between healthy human individuals. Naive-designated CD8 cells lacked CD45RO, were positively enriched for CCR7, and omitted terminally differentiated effector memory CD45RA+ cells. The assay was immunoSEQ multiplex PCR, and TCRdb's table has in-frame clones only and misses some. The table has 700,000 to 950,000 clones, just over 95% seen once. The CDR3 is 12 residues long. CDR1 is SEHNR and CDR2 is FQNEAQ in the germline V gene (reference sequence). The V end was cut by 5 bases, the J end by 4 bases, with 7 bases between.

Specimen: naive CD8+ T cells sorted from blood. The chain joins TRBV7-9 to TRBJ2-3; D unresolved. The sequence came from a man aged 25-45 years in good health. As DNA, the CDR3 is TGTGCCAGCAGCATAGTCGCAGATACGCAGTATTTT. This codes for CASSIVADTQYF.